These 29 T cell receptor beta chains originate from one sample sequenced in a study of shared clonotypes between healthy human individuals. CD45RO-negative, CCR7-selected cells formed the naive CD8 fraction, which excluded terminally differentiated effector memory CD45RA+ cells. Libraries were prepared by immunoSEQ multiplex PCR; TCRdb keeps only in-frame clonotypes and omits some of them. The top ten hold around 1.7% of the sample, which has about 2.1 million clones, around 93% seen once. Sequenced material: naive CD8+ T cells from PBMCs. Source of these receptors: a man in his late teens or twenties in good health. Some clones in this sample may be carry-over from other donors' samples.

This clone was counted between two and nine times. Other DNA sequences of this sample code for an identical CDR3. The chain employs TRBV7-9 and TRBJ2-1; no definite D call. The CDR3 loop spans 12 amino acids. V lost 1 base and J 8 bases, leaving 6 bases between the germline ends. Germline V gives CDR1 SEHNR, CDR2 FQNEAQ (reference sequence). The DNA of the CDR3 is TGTGCCAGCAGCTTAGAACGCGATGAGCAGTTCTTC. Its translation: CASSLERDEQFF.

The chain employs TRBV11-1 and TRBJ2-1; D call uncertain. Germline V gene sequence: CDR1 SGHAT, CDR2 FQDESV (reference sequence). The ends were cut back, 1 base at V and 8 bases at J, with 6 bases in the middle. The CDR3 runs to 12 residues. CDR3 bases: TGTGCCAGCAGCTTAGGAGATCATGAGCAGTTCTTC. Residues: CASSLGDHEQFF.

J is TRBJ1-2 and V is TRBV20-1, with D unclear. The CDR3 is 11 amino acids. CDR1 and CDR2 from the germline V gene are DFQATT and SNEGSKA (reference sequence). Trimming pared 2 bases from V and 7 bases from J, leaving 8 bases between. As DNA, the CDR3 is TGCAGTGCTAGATTCGGCAGTGGCTACACCTTC. Protein product: CSARFGSGYTF.

The chain carries TRBV19 and TRBJ1-1; D gene ambiguous. The length of the CDR3 is 13 residues. Germline loops: CDR1 LNHDA, CDR2 SQIVND (reference sequence). V gave up 5 bases and J gave up 6 bases, with 13 bases separating them. CDR3 region: CASSSSSLAEAFF. CDR3 coding DNA: TGTGCCAGTAGTTCATCCAGTCTGGCTGAAGCTTTCTTT.

This sequence joins TRBV2 and TRBJ1-5; weak D call: TRBD1 (6 bases). The germline V and J ends were trimmed by 6 bases and 7 bases, with 13 bases remaining between them. This CDR3 comprises 13 residues. Germline assignment: CDR1 SNHLY and CDR2 FYNNEI. The CDR3 coding sequence is TGTGCCAGCAGGACCGGACAGCCCCAGCCCCAGCATTTT. Its translation is CASRTGQPQPQHF.

Concerning this clone: Other nucleotide sequences in the sample specify the same CDR3. The chain employs TRBV27 and TRBJ2-7; D gene uncertain. Germline V gives CDR1 MNHEY, CDR2 SMNVEV (reference sequence). Trimming took 1 base from V and 5 from J, leaving 9 bases between them. The CDR3 sequence is 13 residues long. The CDR3 region has the DNA TGTGCCAGCAGTTTATTAGGGTCCCACGAGCAGTACTTC. This gives the protein CASSLLGSHEQYF.

This sequence joins TRBV27 and TRBJ1-2, with D perhaps matching TRBD1 (6 bases). Germline-derived CDR1 and CDR2 are MNHEY and SMNVEV (reference sequence). V was shortened by 5 bases and J by 7 bases, with 14 bases between the two germline ends. The CDR3 runs 13 residues. CDR3 DNA: TGTGCCAGCAGTGCACAGGGATTGCTTGGCTACACCTTC. Its protein product is CASSAQGLLGYTF.

The V gene is TRBV5-8, the J gene TRBJ2-1; D possibly matches TRBD1 or TRBD2 (6 bases each). Germline lookup yields CDR1 SGHTS and CDR2 YDEGEE. V lost 0 bases to trimming and J lost 8 bases, with 15 bases between them. The CDR3 has 15 amino acids. The CDR3 DNA reads TGTGCCAGCAGCTTGGAGGGGGGCAGGTTCGATGAGCAGTTCTTC. Its translation is CASSLEGGRFDEQFF.

This sequence joins TRBV5-4 and TRBJ2-3, with TRBD2 matching over 10 bases. This CDR3 is 17 amino acids long. The trim removed 0 bases at V and 2 bases at J, leaving 6 bases unmatched. Germline CDR1 is SGHNT and CDR2 is YYREEE (reference sequence). DNA for the CDR3: TGTGCCAGCAGCTTGGCCGCTAGCGGGAGAATCACAGATACGCAGTATTTT. Its translation is CASSLAASGRITDTQYF.

The chain joins TRBV5-1 to TRBJ2-1; unclear D gene. In germline, CDR1 is SGHRS, CDR2 YFSETQ. This CDR3 is built from 13 residues. Trimming removed 4 bases from V and 10 bases from J, with 15 bases in between. DNA of the CDR3: TGCGCCAGCAGCCTACCGAAACTGGGCGAGCAGTTCTTC. Its translation: CASSLPKLGEQFF.

The V call is TRBV27, the J call TRBJ1-2, with D tentatively TRBD1 (6 bases). Trimming removed 6 bases from V and 5 bases from J, with 19 bases in between. CDR3 length: 15 residues. Germline assignment: CDR1 MNHEY and CDR2 SMNVEV (reference sequence). The CDR3 spells CASRGKGGAGYGYTF. The CDR3 DNA sequence: TGTGCCAGCAGGGGCAAGGGGGGCGCTGGGTATGGCTACACCTTC.

The chain uses TRBV11-2 and TRBJ1-2; perhaps TRBD1 as D (5 bases). The CDR3 runs to 15 residues. Per the germline V gene, CDR1 is SGHAT and CDR2 is FQNNGV. The ends were cut back, 4 bases at V and 8 bases at J, with 20 bases in the middle. CDR3 amino acids: CASSSPTALLGGYTF. The CDR3 nucleotides read TGTGCCAGCAGCTCCCCGACAGCGCTACTAGGGGGCTACACCTTC.

On this clone: The sample contains more than one DNA sequence encoding this CDR3. The gene calls are TRBV30 and TRBJ2-7; no clear D gene. Germline V CDR1 and CDR2: GTSNPN, SVGIG (reference sequence). CDR3 size: 11 residues. The ends were cut back, 0 bases at V and 4 bases at J, with 4 bases in the middle. The CDR3 sequence: CAWSVTYEQYF. CDR3 coding DNA: TGTGCCTGGAGTGTAACTTACGAGCAGTACTTC.

With respect to this clone: This same CDR3 is encoded by further DNA sequences in the sample. CDR3 in amino acids: CASSLRLTYEQYF. The CDR3 DNA sequence: TGTGCCAGCAGTTTAAGATTGACCTACGAGCAGTACTTC. The chain recombines TRBV27 with TRBJ2-7; no clear D gene. Germline-derived CDR1 and CDR2 are MNHEY and SMNVEV (reference sequence). Trimming took 2 bases from V and 2 from J, leaving 7 bases between them. The CDR3 is made up of 13 amino acids.

This chain joins TRBV14 and TRBJ2-3; D unresolved. The CDR3 runs 12 residues. V dropped 2 bases and J dropped 10 bases, with 10 bases sitting between them. Per the germline V gene, CDR1 is SGHDN and CDR2 is FVKESK. The CDR3 loop is CASSQNWWAQYF. The CDR3 bases are TGTGCCAGCAGCCAAAATTGGTGGGCGCAGTATTTT.

V gene TRBV7-6 combines with J gene TRBJ2-3; D ambiguous. This CDR3 spans 14 amino acids. The V end was cut by 5 bases, the J end by 4 bases, with 13 bases between. Germline V gene data show CDR1 as SGHVS and CDR2 as FNYEAQ. Here the CDR3 DNA reads TGTGCCAGCAGCCCCGATGTTCGCGCAGATACGCAGTATTTT. Protein sequence: CASSPDVRADTQYF.

The chain couples TRBV7-8 to TRBJ1-1; 8 bases align to TRBD1. CDR3 length: 12 amino acids. V gave up 5 bases and J gave up 7 bases; unmatched junction bases: 3. The germline gives CDR1 SGHVS, CDR2 FQNEAQ. The CDR3 spells CASSRDRGEAFF. CDR3 bases: TGTGCCAGCAGCCGAGACAGGGGTGAAGCTTTCTTT.

About this clone itself: The sample holds other DNA sequences that translate to the same CDR3. J is TRBJ2-7 and V is TRBV27, with TRBD1 as a possible D gene (6 bases). CDR1 and CDR2 from the germline V gene are MNHEY and SMNVEV (reference sequence). CDR3 length: 14 residues. Between the trimmed V and J ends, which lost 3 bases and 2 bases, there was a span of 11 bases. CDR3: CASSFTGSTYEQYF. The CDR3 DNA follows: TGTGCCAGCAGTTTTACAGGGTCTACCTACGAGCAGTACTTC.

The chain has TRBV10-3 and TRBJ2-5, with 7 nucleotides matching TRBD1. This CDR3 region has 14 residues. Trimming removed 4 bases from V and 3 bases from J; junction bases left unmatched: 5. In germline, CDR1 is ENHRY, CDR2 SYGVKD. Written as DNA, the CDR3 is TGTGCCATCAGTGCTTCAGGGGGTAAAGAGACCCAGTACTTC. This gives the protein CAISASGGKETQYF.

The sample holds one count of this clone. The sample has other DNA sequences that encode this CDR3 too. This sequence joins TRBV27 and TRBJ2-7; TRBD2 might be the D (5 bases). The CDR3 totals 13 residues. Germline-derived CDR1 and CDR2 are MNHEY and SMNVEV (reference sequence). The germline V and J ends were trimmed by 3 bases and 2 bases, with 8 bases remaining between them. The CDR3 is CASSLRVAYEQYF. DNA of the CDR3: TGTGCCAGCAGTTTGAGGGTCGCCTACGAGCAGTACTTC.

The rearrangement uses TRBV7-9 and TRBJ1-3; unclear D gene. CDR3 length: 12 residues. V lost 3 bases and J 7 bases, leaving 7 bases between the germline ends. Germline V CDR1 and CDR2: SEHNR, FQNEAQ (reference sequence). The CDR3 protein is CASSFWDNTIYF. The DNA of the CDR3 is TGTGCCAGCAGCTTTTGGGATAACACCATATATTTT.

This clone came up once. J is TRBJ2-1 and V is TRBV6-4; no reliable D call. The V and J ends lost 2 bases and 9 bases respectively, with 14 bases between them. The CDR3 is 14 residues long. Germline V gene lookup returns CDR1 MRHNA and CDR2 SNTAGT. The DNA of the CDR3 is TGTGCCAGCAGTGACCTGACAAAGCCCCGTGAGCAGTTCTTC. Its protein is CASSDLTKPREQFF.

This chain connects TRBV2 to TRBJ1-2; D uncertain. The CDR3 is 12 amino acids. Between the trimmed V and J ends, which lost 6 bases and 7 bases, there was a span of 12 bases. Germline loops: CDR1 SNHLY, CDR2 FYNNEI. CDR3 DNA: TGTGCCAGCAGAGGAGCCCTCTCTGGCTACACCTTC. It is translated as CASRGALSGYTF. Combining the CDR3 with reference TRBV2 and TRBJ1-2 gives the whole variable domain EPEVTQTPSHQVTQMGQEVILRCVPISNHLYFYWYRQILGQKVEFLVSFYNNEISEKSEIFDDQFSVERPDGSNFTLKIRSTKLEDSAMYFCASRGALSGYTFGSGTRLTVV.

This sequence joins TRBV30 and TRBJ1-1, with 8 positions matching TRBD1. This CDR3 is 14 amino acids long. J was trimmed by 6 bases and V by 4 bases; bases with no gene match: 10. Germline-derived CDR1 and CDR2 are GTSNPN and SVGIG (reference sequence). CDR3 nucleotides: TGTGCCTGGACCCCCGGCAGGGGGCTAGCTGAAGCTTTCTTT. Translating it yields CAWTPGRGLAEAFF.

The CDR3 spells CASSEKATQYF. The CDR3 DNA reads as TGTGCCAGCAGCGAAAAAGCTACGCAGTATTTT. The V and J genes are TRBV5-8 and TRBJ2-3; D not certain. V gave up 4 bases and J gave up 8 bases, with 8 bases separating them. The germline CDR1 and CDR2 sequences are SGHTS and YDEGEE. This CDR3 region has 11 residues. The full variable domain, rest sourced from reference TRBV5-8 and TRBJ2-3, is EAGVTQSPTHLIKTRGQQATLRCSPISGHTSVYWYQQALGLGLQFLLWYDEGEERNRGNFPPRFSGRQFPNYSSELNVNALELEDSALYLCASSEKATQYFGPGTRLTVL.

The gene calls are TRBV7-3 and TRBJ1-3, with D possibly TRBD1 on 6 matching bases. The CDR3 runs to 15 residues. Per germline, CDR1 SGHTA and CDR2 FQGTGA. V was pared by 5 bases and J by 0 bases, with 11 bases between. The DNA for the CDR3 is TGTGCCAGCAGCCGCGGACAGAACTCTGGAAACACCATATATTTT. It codes for CASSRGQNSGNTIYF.

The J gene is TRBJ2-5, the V gene TRBV9, with 7 bases that match TRBD2. The CDR3 runs 12 residues. V gave up 3 bases and J gave up 5 bases; unmatched junction bases: 1. Germline V gene lookup returns CDR1 SGDLS and CDR2 YYNGEE. The CDR3 is CASSEGGETQYF. DNA of the CDR3: TGTGCCAGCAGCGAGGGAGGGGAGACCCAGTACTTC.

The chain has TRBV4-2 and TRBJ2-6, with 10 bases aligning to TRBD1. Germline trimming cut 1 base from V and 1 base from J; bases unmatched to any gene: 10. Looked up from germline, CDR1 is LGHNA and CDR2 is YNFKEQ. The CDR3 has 20 amino acids. The CDR3 here is CASSQGRVRTGGSGANVLTF. The CDR3 DNA sequence: TGTGCCAGCAGCCAAGGAAGGGTGCGGACAGGGGGATCTGGGGCCAACGTCCTGACTTTC.

This chain uses TRBV21-1 with TRBJ1-2. TRBV21-1 is shown as a pseudogene. This CDR3 is built from 15 residues. The CDR3 spells CASSKFKPTGLGYTF. CDR3 in DNA: TGTGCCAGCAGCAAATTCAAACCTACCGGCCTCGGCTACACCTTC.